This T cell receptor beta chain was sequenced for a study of tumor-infiltrating lymphocytes in glioblastoma multiforme. Three nested ARM-PCR rounds with V-beta and C-beta primers built TCRB libraries. No unique molecular identifiers were described for these TCRB libraries. Each CDR3 protein is one row after TCRdb ran MiXCR on the multiplex PCR reads. Found here are roughly 15,000 distinct CDR3 sequences, over 65% of them singletons; the top ten hold 37%. The CDR3 is made up of 16 amino acids. Germline V CDR1 and CDR2: SGHRS, YFSETQ. As to this clonotype: An end of the junction does not agree with germline; a read error may underlie this.

The receptor's source is a male donor with glioblastoma. The chain couples TRBV5-1 to TRBJ2-2; 9 bases agree with TRBD2. The sample comprised brain tumor tissue. The CDR3 DNA is TGCGTCAGCAGCGGCAATAGCGGGAGTAAGGCCGGGGAGCTGTTTTTT. This sequence encodes CVSSGNSGSKAGELFF.